What follows are 25 T cell receptor beta chains derived from one specimen sequenced in a study of blood T cells in healthy people across ages. It was with a sample-barcoded 5' primer and a J-beta primer mix that a second PCR of roughly 7 to 12 cycles was run. TCRdb reprocessed the 5' RACE reads via MiXCR and lists one record per CDR3 protein. The sample lists some 780,000 distinct CDR3 sequences; about 61% were seen once. Sample: blood. These receptors came from a middle-aged man in good health.

This clonotype was detected a few times. The rearrangement joins TRBV7-2 to TRBJ2-7; TRBD2 is a possible D gene (6 bases). The CDR3 contains 15 residues. The germline CDR1 and CDR2 sequences are SGHTA and FQGNSA. Trimming stripped 3 bases from V and 0 bases from J, with 12 bases between. For the CDR3, the DNA is TGTGCCAGCAGCTTGGGTAGCGGCATCTCCTACGAGCAGTACTTC. It translates to CASSLGSGISYEQYF. The full variable domain, rest sourced from reference TRBV7-2 and TRBJ2-7, is GAGVSQSPSNKVTEKGKDVELRCDPISGHTALYWYRQSLGQGLEFLIYFQGNSAPDKSGLPSDRFSAERTGGSVSTLTIQRTQQEDSAVYLCASSLGSGISYEQYFGPGTRLTVT.

This clonotype turned up a few times. DNA of the CDR3: TGTGCCAGCAGCTTAGTTTCCGGGGCCGAAGAGACCCAGTACTTC. The encoded protein is CASSLVSGAEETQYF. The chain employs TRBV7-2 and TRBJ2-5, with D perhaps given as TRBD1 or TRBD2 (5 bases each). Germline CDR1 SGHTA, CDR2 FQGNSA. The V end lost 1 base, the J end lost 3 bases, and 12 bases lay between the germline ends. The CDR3 sequence is 15 residues long.

The chain joins TRBV13 to TRBJ2-6; the D is unclear. V was cut by 3 bases and J by 0 bases, with 6 bases left in between. Germline V gene sequence: CDR1 PRHDT, CDR2 FYEKMQ (reference sequence). The CDR3 spans 15 residues. Written as DNA, the CDR3 is TGTGCCAGCAGCTTGAGGACCTCTGGGGCCAACGTCCTGACTTTC. This translates into CASSLRTSGANVLTF.

The chain uses TRBV7-9 and TRBJ2-1; 9 bases are shared with TRBD1. The germline V gene encodes CDR1 SEHNR and CDR2 FQNEAQ (reference sequence). V was pared by 5 bases and J by 9 bases, with 11 bases of the junction left unmatched. CDR3 length: 15 amino acids. The CDR3, as DNA: TGTGCCAGCAGCCGCGCACAGGGGGCAGTTTTTGAGCAGTTCTTC. It yields the protein CASSRAQGAVFEQFF.

This CDR3 is CASSRQDHEQYF. CDR3 sequence (DNA): TGTGCCAGCAGTCGACAGGACCACGAGCAGTACTTC. V usage is TRBV14 and J usage is TRBJ2-5; D possibly corresponds to TRBD1 (6 bases). Near its end, the DNA agrees better with TRBJ2-7, so the J call may be wrong. CDR1 is SGHDN and CDR2 is FVKESK in the germline V gene. CDR3 length equals 12 residues.

In regard to this clonotype: The junction departs from the called germline gene at one end, perhaps through a read error. The V call is TRBV4-1, the J call TRBJ2-1; 8 nucleotides match TRBD2. Germline V gene data show CDR1 as MGHRA and CDR2 as YSYEKL. The CDR3 loop spans 13 amino acids. CDR3 DNA: TGCGCCAGCAGCCAAGATAACGAGCGGGAGCCGTTCTTC. It specifies CASSQDNEREPFF.

J is TRBJ2-7 and V is TRBV5-1, with D perhaps TRBD1 (6 bases). CDR1 and CDR2 from the germline V gene are SGHRS and YFSETQ. This CDR3 region has 15 residues. V was clipped by 4 bases and J by 0 bases, with 14 bases between them. This CDR3 is CASSLRQESSYEQYF. The CDR3 bases are TGCGCCAGCAGCCTAAGACAGGAGAGCTCCTACGAGCAGTACTTC.

This rearrangement joins TRBV10-3 to TRBJ2-1; either TRBD1 or TRBD2 may fit D (5 bases each). CDR3 length: 14 residues. Germline CDR1 reads ENHRY; CDR2 reads SYGVKD. Trimming pared 10 bases from V and 7 bases from J, leaving 20 bases between. CDR3: CATNTRGLLNEQFF. For the CDR3, the DNA is TGTGCCACCAACACACGGGGCTTGCTAAATGAGCAGTTCTTC.

The V and J genes are TRBV7-8 and TRBJ2-5; D gene unclear. The better agreement between TRBJ2-7 and the DNA end casts doubt on the J call. CDR1 and CDR2 (germline): SGHVS, FQNEAQ. The CDR3 loop spans 14 amino acids. The CDR3 region is CASSLAQSSYEQYF. The CDR3 DNA follows: TGTGCCAGCAGCTTAGCGCAAAGCTCCTACGAGCAGTACTTC.

V is TRBV7-2 and J is TRBJ2-3; 12 nucleotides match TRBD2. Germline V gene data show CDR1 as SGHTA and CDR2 as FQGNSA. The CDR3 covers 15 residues. V trimming: 8 bases; J trimming: 6 bases; junction bases outside the gene matches: 9. CDR3 bases: TGTGCCAGCGCGCCCGGACTAGCGGGGACGGATACGCAGTATTTT. Translation gives CASAPGLAGTDTQYF.

This clonotype was observed once. This chain uses TRBV7-2 with TRBJ2-7; TRBD1 matches 10 bases. In germline, CDR1 is SGHTA, CDR2 FQGNSA. With 5 bases clipped from V and 6 bases from J, the junction kept 10 bases outside the gene matches. This CDR3 has 15 amino acids. The CDR3 nucleotides are TGTGCCAGCAGCCGCCTACCGGGACAGGGGATCGAGCAGTACTTC. Protein product: CASSRLPGQGIEQYF.

The rearrangement links TRBV14 to TRBJ2-4, with unresolved D. The last part of the DNA fits TRBJ2-7 better; the J call may be wrong. The CDR3 contains 12 residues. Germline loops: CDR1 SGHDN, CDR2 FVKESK. The CDR3, as DNA: TGTGCCAGCAGCGGGGTTACTTACGAGCAGTACTTC. Translated: CASSGVTYEQYF.

Worth noting for this clonotype: Since a much larger clone is just one base distant, this may be a read error. The chain recombines TRBV4-2 with TRBJ2-1, with 8 bases fitting TRBD2. CDR1 is LGHNA and CDR2 is YNFKEQ in the germline V gene. The CDR3 is made up of 13 amino acids. CDR3 nucleotides: TGTGCCTGCAGCCAGTTGACTAGCGTTGAGCAGTTCTTC. Its protein product is CACSQLTSVEQFF.

This clonotype was observed many times. The gene calls are TRBV5-1 and TRBJ2-2; D gene unclear. V lost 0 bases to trimming and J lost 5 bases, with 11 bases between them. The CDR3 runs 15 residues. In germline, CDR1 is SGHRS, CDR2 YFSETQ. The CDR3 DNA reads TGCGCCAGCAGCTTGGGGTTCGAGGCGACCGGGGAGCTGTTTTTT. Translation: CASSLGFEATGELFF. Full variable domain (outside the CDR3, taken from reference TRBV5-1 and TRBJ2-2): KAGVTQTPRYLIKTRGQQVTLSCSPISGHRSVSWYQQTPGQGLQFLFEYFSETQRNKGNFPGRFSGRQFSNSRSEMNVSTLELGDSALYLCASSLGFEATGELFFGEGSRLTVL.

A remark on this clonotype: A much larger clone sits a single nucleotide away, making a read error possible. This chain uses TRBV15 with TRBJ2-5; D gene uncertain. Looked up from germline, CDR1 is LNHNV and CDR2 is YYDKDF (reference sequence). V shed 5 bases and J shed 3 bases, with 4 bases lying between them. The CDR3 has 11 amino acids. The CDR3 nucleotides read TGTGCCACCAGCGGGGAAGAGACCCAGTACTTC. Translated: CATSGEETQYF. Together with reference TRBV15 and TRBJ2-5, the CDR3 gives the full variable domain: DAMVIQNPRYQVTQFGKPVTLSCSQTLNHNVMYWYQQKSSQAPKLLFHYYDKDFNNEADTPDNFQSRRPNTSFCFLDIRSPGLGDTAMYLCATSGEETQYFGPGTRLLVL.

The V and J genes are TRBV27 and TRBJ1-5; a possible D gene is TRBD1 (5 bases). This CDR3 comprises 18 residues. Germline V gene lookup returns CDR1 MNHEY and CDR2 SMNVEV (reference sequence). Trimming removed 10 bases at V and 0 bases at J, with 25 bases between. The chain's CDR3 is CATVNLPGRKFSNQPQHF. CDR3 bases: TGTGCCACCGTAAACCTCCCGGGACGAAAATTTAGCAATCAGCCCCAGCATTTT.

The genes are TRBV29-1 and TRBJ2-5; the D is unclear. CDR3 length: 11 amino acids. With 4 bases removed from V and 0 bases from J, the gap between germline ends came to 3 bases. Germline CDR1 reads SQVTM; CDR2 reads ANQGSEA. CDR3 nucleotide sequence: TGCAGCGTTGGGTACCAAGAGACCCAGTACTTC. It encodes CSVGYQETQYF.

The CDR3 protein is CASSYTQTGQNYGYTF. The CDR3 region has the DNA TGTGCCAGCAGTTACACCCAGACGGGACAGAACTATGGCTACACCTTC. The genes are TRBV6-5 and TRBJ1-2, with TRBD1 matching 7 bases. Trimming at V came to 2 bases and at J to 2 bases, leaving 8 bases not matched to a gene. The CDR3 has 16 amino acids. The V gene's germline CDR1 is MNHEY and CDR2 SVGAGI.

This rearrangement joins TRBV6-2 or TRBV6-3 to TRBJ2-1; 8 positions agree with TRBD2. V lost 7 bases, J lost 14 bases, and 10 bases stayed unmatched. Germline lookup yields CDR1 MNHEY and CDR2 SVGEGT. The length of the CDR3 is 12 residues. CDR3 residues: CASNNGGRLEFF. The CDR3 DNA is TGTGCCAGCAATAACGGCGGGAGGTTGGAGTTCTTC.

As regards this clonotype: One end of the junction fails to match germline, which may point to a read error. V and J are TRBV2 and TRBJ2-4; D is ambiguous. The J call may be in error: the DNA end matches TRBJ2-5 better. Per germline, CDR1 SNHLY and CDR2 FYNNEI. The CDR3 runs to 14 residues. The CDR3 DNA is TGCGCCAGCAGTGAACAGAAAAACCAAGAGACCCAGTACTTC. Its protein product is CASSEQKNQETQYF.

The V and J genes are TRBV12-3 or TRBV12-4 and TRBJ1-1; the match to TRBD1 covers 7 bases. The J segment lost 10 bases and the V segment lost 6 bases, leaving 14 bases of the junction unmatched. The CDR3 spans 14 residues. In nucleotides, the CDR3 is TGTGCCAGCAGAACCGGACAGGCCAGCGTTGGAGCTTTCTTT. The encoded protein is CASRTGQASVGAFF.

CDR3 DNA: TGTGCCAGCAGCCCCCGAGGGACTCTCAACTACGAGCAGTACTTC. Residues: CASSPRGTLNYEQYF. This chain joins TRBV4-2 and TRBJ2-7, with D possibly TRBD2 on 6 matching bases. Germline values: CDR1 LGHNA, CDR2 YNFKEQ. This CDR3 contains 15 residues. V lost 4 bases and J lost 3, with 16 bases in between.

At least ten counts were recorded for this clonotype. This chain connects TRBV15 to TRBJ2-5; the D gene is possibly TRBD2 (5 bases). V lost 0 bases, J lost 5 bases, and 7 bases lay in between. CDR3 length equals 13 residues. In germline, CDR1 is LNHNV, CDR2 YYDKDF (reference sequence). The CDR3 nucleotides read TGTGCCACCAGCAGAGATCCGGGGGAGACCCAGTACTTC. It codes for CATSRDPGETQYF.

The chain couples TRBV29-1 to TRBJ2-1, with TRBD1 matching over 9 bases. The CDR3 runs to 15 residues. After removal of 0 bases from V and 5 bases from J, the junction contained 5 bases not matched to a gene. CDR1 SQVTM and CDR2 ANQGSEA come from the germline V gene. In DNA form, the CDR3 reads TGCAGCGTTGAAGACGGACAGGGGTGGAACAATGAGCAGTTCTTC. Protein sequence: CSVEDGQGWNNEQFF.

This clonotype was observed a handful of times. The chain uses TRBV7-9 and TRBJ2-7, with TRBD2 matching over 11 bases. The CDR3 is 14 amino acids. Germline trimming cut 9 bases from V and 3 bases from J; bases unmatched to any gene: 7. Germline values: CDR1 SEHNR, CDR2 FQNEAQ (reference sequence). CDR3 sequence (DNA): TGTGCCAGTAGGACTAGCGGGCGCAACTACGAGCAGTACTTC. This gives the protein CASRTSGRNYEQYF.